The T cell receptor (beta chain) described here comes from a study of blood T cell repertoires in COVID-19. Authors' analysis steps: Quantification of nucleated cells was approximated via reference gene primer amplification. Clones were sequenced by immunoSEQ multiplex PCR, and TCRdb holds only the in-frame ones, with some missing. V, J and clone size are taken as reported in that table, and D and trimming were inferred from the DNA itself. The data contain approximately 200,000 clones, about four fifths of them seen just once; the ten biggest clones take up approximately 1.3%. Cohorts were determined from participant-reported clinical history. V was cut by 6 bases and J by 2 bases, with 14 bases left in between. Germline CDR1 SGHTA, CDR2 FQGNSA. The CDR3 runs 14 residues.

Sequenced sample: PBMCs or T cells enriched from blood (not recorded which). The J gene is TRBJ2-7, the V gene TRBV7-2; TRBD2 might be the D (6 bases). The receptor's source is a woman between 40 and 50 years old with acute COVID-19. The CDR3 DNA follows: TGTGCCAGCAGTACGGGGAGGCTAACCTACGAGCAGTACTTC. Translation: CASSTGRLTYEQYF.